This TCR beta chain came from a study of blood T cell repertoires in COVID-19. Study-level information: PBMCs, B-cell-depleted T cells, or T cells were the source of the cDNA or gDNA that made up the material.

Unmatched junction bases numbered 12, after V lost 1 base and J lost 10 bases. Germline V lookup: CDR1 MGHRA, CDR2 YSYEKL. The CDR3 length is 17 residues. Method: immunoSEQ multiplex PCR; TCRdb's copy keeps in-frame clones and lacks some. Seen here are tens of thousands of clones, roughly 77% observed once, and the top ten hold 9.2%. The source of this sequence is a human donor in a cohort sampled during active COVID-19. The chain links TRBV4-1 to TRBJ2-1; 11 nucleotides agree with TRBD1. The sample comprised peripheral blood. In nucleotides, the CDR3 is TGCGCCAGCAGCCAAGGTGGTGGGACAGGGGGAATTTACGAGCAGTTCTTC. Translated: CASSQGGGTGGIYEQFF.